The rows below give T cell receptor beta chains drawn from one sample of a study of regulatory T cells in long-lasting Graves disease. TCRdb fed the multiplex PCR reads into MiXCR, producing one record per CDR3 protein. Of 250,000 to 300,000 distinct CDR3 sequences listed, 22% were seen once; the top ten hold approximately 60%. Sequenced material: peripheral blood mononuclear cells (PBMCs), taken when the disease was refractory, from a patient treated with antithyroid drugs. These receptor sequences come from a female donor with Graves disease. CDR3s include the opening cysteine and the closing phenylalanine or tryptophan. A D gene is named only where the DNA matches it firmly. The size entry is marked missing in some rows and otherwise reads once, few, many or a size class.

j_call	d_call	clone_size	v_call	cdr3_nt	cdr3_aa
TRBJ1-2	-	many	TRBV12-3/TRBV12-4	TGTGCCAGCAGTCCAGGGGAGGGTGGCTACACCTTC	CASSPGEGGYTF
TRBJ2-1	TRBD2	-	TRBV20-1	TGCAGTGCCAACGGACTAGCGGACTCCTACAATGAGCAGTTCTTC	CSANGLADSYNEQFF
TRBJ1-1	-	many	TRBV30	TGTGCCTGGAGTGATGTGAACAGGGACTTGGCTGAAGCTTTCTTT	CAWSDVNRDLAEAFF
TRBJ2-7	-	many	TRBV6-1	TGTGCCAGCAGCCCGGGGATGCGCTTCGAGCAGTACTTC	CASSPGMRFEQYF
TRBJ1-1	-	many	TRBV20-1	TGCAGTGCTAGGTACCAGAGGGACACTGAAGCTTTCTTT	CSARYQRDTEAFF
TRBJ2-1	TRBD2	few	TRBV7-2	TGTGCCAGCAGCTTAGTAGCGGGACCGCAGTTCTTC	CASSLVAGPQFF
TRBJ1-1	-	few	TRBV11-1	TGTGCCAGCAGCTTATTAGGGACACTCCGTGAAGCTTTCTTT	CASSLLGTLREAFF
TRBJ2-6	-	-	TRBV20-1	TGCAGTGCTAGGGGGGACGGCCGCTCTGGGGCCAACGTCCTGACTTTC	CSARGDGRSGANVLTF
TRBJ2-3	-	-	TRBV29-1	TGCAGCGTTGGAGCGGGACATAGCACAGATACGCAGTATTTT	CSVGAGHSTDTQYF
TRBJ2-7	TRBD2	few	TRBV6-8	TGTGCCAGCAGTTATCTCCCGGCTAGCGGGAGCGAGCAGTACTTC	CASSYLPASGSEQYF
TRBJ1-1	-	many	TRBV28	TGTGCCAGCAGACCGACAGGTCGAGATGAAGCTTTCTTT	CASRPTGRDEAFF
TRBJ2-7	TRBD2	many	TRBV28	TGTGCCAGCACCCCTGGACTAGCGGGAACCTACGAGCAGTACTTC	CASTPGLAGTYEQYF
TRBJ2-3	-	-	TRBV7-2	TGTGCCAGCAGCTTCCGGGGGGCGGACACAGATACGCAGTATTTT	CASSFRGADTDTQYF
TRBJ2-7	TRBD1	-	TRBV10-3	TGTGCCATCAGTGATCGCCGGGACAGGGGAGTTTACGAGCAGTACTTC	CAISDRRDRGVYEQYF
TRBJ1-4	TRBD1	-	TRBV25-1	TGTGCCAGCAGTGACCGGGACAGGGACGAAAAACTGTTTTTT	CASSDRDRDEKLFF
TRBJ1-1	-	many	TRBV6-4	TGTGCCAGCCAAGTGACAGAGGGGTGGACTGAAGCTTTCTTT	CASQVTEGWTEAFF
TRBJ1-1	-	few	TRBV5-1	TGCGCCAGCAGCTCTCGGACGGGGAACACTGAAGCTTTCTTT	CASSSRTGNTEAFF
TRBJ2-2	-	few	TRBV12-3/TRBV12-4	TGTGCCAGCACCGATAGGACCGCCGGGGAGCTGTTTTTT	CASTDRTAGELFF
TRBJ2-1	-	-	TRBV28	TGTGCCAGCAGCTTATTTGAGGGAGAAGGCTACAATGAGCAGTTCTTC	CASSLFEGEGYNEQFF
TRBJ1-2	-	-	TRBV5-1	TGCGCCAGCAGCTCGGGTGGGGGACCGAACAGGAACTATGGCTACACCTTC	CASSSGGGPNRNYGYTF
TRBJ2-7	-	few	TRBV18	TGTGCCAGCTCACCACAAGCCCAGGACTACGAGCAGTACTTC	CASSPQAQDYEQYF
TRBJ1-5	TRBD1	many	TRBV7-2	TGTGCCAGCAGCCATAGACAGGGTGACCAGCCCCAGCATTTT	CASSHRQGDQPQHF
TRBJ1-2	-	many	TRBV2	TGTGCCAGCACCAGAAGCAGGCCAGCGAACTATGGCTACACCTTC	CASTRSRPANYGYTF
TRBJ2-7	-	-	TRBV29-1	TGCAGCGTTGAGGGGGACGGAAAATACGAGCAGTACTTC	CSVEGDGKYEQYF
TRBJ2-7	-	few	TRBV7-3	TGTGCCAGCAGCTTGGATCGGGACCAAAGCTCTAAAGTCCACGAGCAGTACTTC	CASSLDRDQSSKVHEQYF
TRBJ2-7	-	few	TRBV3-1	TGTGCCAGCAGCCAAGATCTTGGACAGCCAGCCTACGAGCAGTACTTC	CASSQDLGQPAYEQYF
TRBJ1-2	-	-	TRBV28	TGTGCCAGCAGTTACGAGTTCTATGGCTACACCTTC	CASSYEFYGYTF
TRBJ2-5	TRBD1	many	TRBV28	TGTGCCAGCAGTTTAGGAGGACAGGGGGAGACCCAGTACTTC	CASSLGGQGETQYF
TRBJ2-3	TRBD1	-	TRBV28	TGTGCCAGCAGTGATCCGACGGGACAGGGGGCAGATACGCAGTATTTT	CASSDPTGQGADTQYF
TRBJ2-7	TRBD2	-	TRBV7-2	TGTGCCAGCAGCCCCGGGGGGGGCTATACCGTCGAGCAGTGCTTC	CASSPGGGYTVEQCF
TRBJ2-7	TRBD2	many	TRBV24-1	TGTGCCACCAGTGATTCCAGAGGAGGGACTAGCGGGAGTGAGCAGTACTTC	CATSDSRGGTSGSEQYF
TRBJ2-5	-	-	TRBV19	TGTGCCAGTAGTATATCCCGGGACACTAAGACCCAGTACTTC	CASSISRDTKTQYF
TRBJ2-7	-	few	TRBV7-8	TGTGCCAGCATCGAACAGGGTATAGGAACGTCCTACGAGCAGTACTTC	CASIEQGIGTSYEQYF
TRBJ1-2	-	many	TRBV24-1	TGTGCCACGATTGCCCCTAACGGGACTACCTATGGCTACACCTTC	CATIAPNGTTYGYTF
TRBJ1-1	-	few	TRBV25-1	TGTGCCAGCTCACTTCACCTGAACACTGAAGCTTTCTTT	CASSLHLNTEAFF
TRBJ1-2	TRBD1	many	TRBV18	TGTGCCAGCTCACCTGGGACAGGGCGCCATGGCTACACCTTC	CASSPGTGRHGYTF
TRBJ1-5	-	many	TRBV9	TGTGCCAGCAGCGTGGACGTCGCCTCGCAGCCCCAGCATTTT	CASSVDVASQPQHF
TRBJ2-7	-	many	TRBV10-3	TGTGCCATCAGTGAAATCCTCTACGAGCAGTACTTC	CAISEILYEQYF
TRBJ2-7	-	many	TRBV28	TGTGCCAGCAGCTCAGGACAGCCTTACGAGCAGTACTTC	CASSSGQPYEQYF
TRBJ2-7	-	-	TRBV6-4	TGTGCCAGCACCCGGGGGAACGAGCAGTACTTC	CASTRGNEQYF
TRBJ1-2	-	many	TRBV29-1	TGCAGCATTGAGCTTATGGGTTATGGCTACACCTTC	CSIELMGYGYTF
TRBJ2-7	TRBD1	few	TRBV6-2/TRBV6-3	TGTGCCAGCAGTTACGGGCCGGGACAGGGAAACGAGCAGTACTTC	CASSYGPGQGNEQYF
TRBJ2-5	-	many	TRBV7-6	TGTGCCAGCAGCTTAGCGTTTGCCTTGGAGACACCGGGGGCTCAAGAGACCCAGTACTTC	CASSLAFALETPGAQETQYF
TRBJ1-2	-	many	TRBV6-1	TGTGCCAGCAATTCGTTTCGGCCACCCAATGGTTCCCAAGGCCACTTCAGAAGAGGGTATGGCTACACCTTC	CASNSFRPPNGSQGHFRRGYGYTF
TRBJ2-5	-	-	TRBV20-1	TGCAGTGCTTTGGGGGGCTCCCCTGAGATTGGGACCCAGTACTTC	CSALGGSPEIGTQYF
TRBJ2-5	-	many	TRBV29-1	TGCAGCTACGACCGCCAAGAGACCCAGTACTTC	CSYDRQETQYF
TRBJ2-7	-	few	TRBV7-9	TGTGCCAGCAGCTTGGGGGCAACCTTCTCCTACGAGCAGTACTTC	CASSLGATFSYEQYF
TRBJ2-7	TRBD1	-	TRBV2	TGTGCCAGCAGTACCGGGACAGGCGAGCAGTACTTC	CASSTGTGEQYF
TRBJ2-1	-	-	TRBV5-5	TGTGCCAGCAGCTTGATACGGAATAACAATGAGCAGTTCTTC	CASSLIRNNNEQFF
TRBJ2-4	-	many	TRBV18	TGTGCCAGCTCACCCGGGACGACTGCGGACATTCAGTACTTC	CASSPGTTADIQYF
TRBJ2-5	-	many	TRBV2	TGTGCCAGCAGGAAAGGGCAGGGCGGTGAGACCCAGTACTTC	CASRKGQGGETQYF